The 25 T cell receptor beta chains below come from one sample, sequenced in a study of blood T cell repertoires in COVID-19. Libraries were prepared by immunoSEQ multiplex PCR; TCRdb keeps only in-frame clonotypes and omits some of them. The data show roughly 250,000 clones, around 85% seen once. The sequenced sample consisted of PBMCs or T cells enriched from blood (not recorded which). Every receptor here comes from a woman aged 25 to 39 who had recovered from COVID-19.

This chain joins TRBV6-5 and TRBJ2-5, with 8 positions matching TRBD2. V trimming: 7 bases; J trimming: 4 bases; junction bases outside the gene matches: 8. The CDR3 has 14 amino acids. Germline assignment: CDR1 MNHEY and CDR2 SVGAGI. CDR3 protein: CASTPRGGRETQYF. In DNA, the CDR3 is TGTGCCAGCACCCCCCGGGGGGGAAGAGAGACCCAGTACTTC.

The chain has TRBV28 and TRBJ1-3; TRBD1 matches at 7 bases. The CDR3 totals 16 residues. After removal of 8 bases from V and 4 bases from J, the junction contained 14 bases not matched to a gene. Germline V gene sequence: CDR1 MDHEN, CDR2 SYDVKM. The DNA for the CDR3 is TGTGCCAGCTGCCTAGACAGGGATCTAAACGGAAACACCATATATTTT. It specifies CASCLDRDLNGNTIYF. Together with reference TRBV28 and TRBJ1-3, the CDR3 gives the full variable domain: DVKVTQSSRYLVKRTGEKVFLECVQDMDHENMFWYRQDPGLGLRLIYFSYDVKMKEKGDIPEGYSVSREKKERFSLILESASTNQTSMYLCASCLDRDLNGNTIYFGEGSWLTVV.

CDR3 loop: CASSATDRVGSGYTF. The CDR3 nucleotides read TGTGCCAGCAGCGCAACCGACAGGGTCGGGAGTGGCTACACCTTC. The gene calls are TRBV9 and TRBJ1-2, with 7 nucleotides matching TRBD1. V shed 3 bases and J 7 bases; nucleotides not matched to a gene: 12. Germline CDR1 and CDR2: SGDLS and YYNGEE. This CDR3 has 15 residues.

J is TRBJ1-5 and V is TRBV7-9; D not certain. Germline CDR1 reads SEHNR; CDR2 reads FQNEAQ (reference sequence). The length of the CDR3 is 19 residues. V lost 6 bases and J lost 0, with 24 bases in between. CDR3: CASSSSLVSGHYSNQPQHF. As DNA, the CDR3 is TGTGCCAGCAGTAGCTCCCTGGTGAGCGGGCATTATAGCAATCAGCCCCAGCATTTT.

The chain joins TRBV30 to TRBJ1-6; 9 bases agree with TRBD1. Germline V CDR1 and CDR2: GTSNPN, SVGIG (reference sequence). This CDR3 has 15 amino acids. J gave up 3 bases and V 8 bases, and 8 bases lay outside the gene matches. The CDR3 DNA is TGTGCCGGCCGGGACAGGGTGAACTATAATTCACCCCTCCACTTT. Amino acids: CAGRDRVNYNSPLHF.

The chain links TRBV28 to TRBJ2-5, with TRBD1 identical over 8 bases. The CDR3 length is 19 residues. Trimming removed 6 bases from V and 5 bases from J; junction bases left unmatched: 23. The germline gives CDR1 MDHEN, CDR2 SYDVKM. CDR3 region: CASSTELDRGLEKGETQYF. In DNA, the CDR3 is TGTGCCAGCAGCACCGAGTTAGACAGGGGACTCGAAAAGGGGGAGACCCAGTACTTC.

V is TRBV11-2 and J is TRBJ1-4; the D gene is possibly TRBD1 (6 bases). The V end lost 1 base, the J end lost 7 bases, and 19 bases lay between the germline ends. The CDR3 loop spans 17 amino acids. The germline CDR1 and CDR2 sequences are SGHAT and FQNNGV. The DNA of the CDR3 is TGTGCCAGCAGCTTAGCTAGCCGGACAGTACAAATTGAAAAACTGTTTTTT. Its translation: CASSLASRTVQIEKLFF.

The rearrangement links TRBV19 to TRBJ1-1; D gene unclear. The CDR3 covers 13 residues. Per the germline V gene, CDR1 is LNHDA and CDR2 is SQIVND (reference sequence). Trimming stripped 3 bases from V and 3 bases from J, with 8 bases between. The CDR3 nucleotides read TGTGCCAGTAGTATGTGGAGGGACACTGAAGCTTTCTTT. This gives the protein CASSMWRDTEAFF.

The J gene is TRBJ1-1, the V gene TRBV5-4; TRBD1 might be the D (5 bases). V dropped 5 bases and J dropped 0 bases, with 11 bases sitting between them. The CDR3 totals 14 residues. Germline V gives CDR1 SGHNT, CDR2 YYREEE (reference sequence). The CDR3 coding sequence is TGTGCCAGCAGTTTAGGGGCCCTGAACACTGAAGCTTTCTTT. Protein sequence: CASSLGALNTEAFF.

This CDR3 is CASSLLAGGYEQYF. The CDR3 DNA follows: TGTGCCAGCAGCTTGTTAGCGGGAGGGTACGAGCAGTACTTC. The V and J genes are TRBV11-2 and TRBJ2-7; 11 nucleotides line up with TRBD2. V shed 3 bases and J 4 bases; nucleotides not matched to a gene: 2. The CDR3 is 14 residues long. Per germline, CDR1 SGHAT and CDR2 FQNNGV.

The CDR3 DNA sequence: TGCAGCGTTCCATTCGACAGGGGGAACACTGAAGCTTTCTTT. The encoded protein is CSVPFDRGNTEAFF. This chain connects TRBV29-1 to TRBJ1-1; 8 bases line up with TRBD1. This CDR3 comprises 14 residues. Per germline, CDR1 SQVTM and CDR2 ANQGSEA. V was clipped by 5 bases and J by 1 base; unmatched bases: 6.

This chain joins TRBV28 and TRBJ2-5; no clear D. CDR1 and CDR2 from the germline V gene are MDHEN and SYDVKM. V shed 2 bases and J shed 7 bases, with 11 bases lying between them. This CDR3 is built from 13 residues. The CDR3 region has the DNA TGTGCCAGCAGTTTAGGGCAGGCTGGGACCCAGTACTTC. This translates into CASSLGQAGTQYF.

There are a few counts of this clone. The CDR3 DNA is TGTGCCAGCAGTTTAGAACAGGTTTTTGGCTACACCTTC. It encodes CASSLEQVFGYTF. V and J are TRBV28 and TRBJ1-2; D is perhaps TRBD1 (5 bases). The CDR3 covers 13 residues. Germline CDR1 is MDHEN and CDR2 is SYDVKM. Trimming took off 2 bases at V and 7 bases at J, with 11 bases between the two ends.

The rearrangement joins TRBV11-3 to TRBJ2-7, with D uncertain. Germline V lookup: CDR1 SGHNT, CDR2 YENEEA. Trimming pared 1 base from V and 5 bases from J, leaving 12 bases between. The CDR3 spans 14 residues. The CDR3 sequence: CASSLGGLGDEQYF. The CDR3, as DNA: TGTGCCAGCAGCTTAGGTGGCCTCGGAGACGAGCAGTACTTC.

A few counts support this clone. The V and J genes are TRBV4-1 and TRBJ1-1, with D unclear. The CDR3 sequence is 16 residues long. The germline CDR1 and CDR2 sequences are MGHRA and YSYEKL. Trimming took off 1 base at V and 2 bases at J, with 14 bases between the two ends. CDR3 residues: CASSQGLFSGNTEAFF. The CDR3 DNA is TGCGCCAGCAGCCAAGGGCTCTTCTCGGGAAACACTGAAGCTTTCTTT.

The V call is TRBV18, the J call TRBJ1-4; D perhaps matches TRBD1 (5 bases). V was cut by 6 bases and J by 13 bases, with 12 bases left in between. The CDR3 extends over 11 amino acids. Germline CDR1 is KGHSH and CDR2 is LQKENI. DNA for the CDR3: TGTGCCAGCTCGTCAACAGGTAGACTGTTTTTT. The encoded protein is CASSSTGRLFF. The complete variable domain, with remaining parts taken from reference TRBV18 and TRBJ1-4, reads NAGVMQNPRHLVRRRGQEARLRCSPMKGHSHVYWYRQLPEEGLKFMVYLQKENIIDESGMPKERFSAEFPKEGPSILRIQQVVRGDSAAYFCASSSTGRLFFGSGTQLSVL.

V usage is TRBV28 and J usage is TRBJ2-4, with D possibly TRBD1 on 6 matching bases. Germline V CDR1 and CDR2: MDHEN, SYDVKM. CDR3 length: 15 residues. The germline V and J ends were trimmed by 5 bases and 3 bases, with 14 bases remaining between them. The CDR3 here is CASSPATGSKNIQYF. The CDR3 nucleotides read TGTGCCAGCAGTCCCGCGACAGGTAGCAAAAACATTCAGTACTTC.

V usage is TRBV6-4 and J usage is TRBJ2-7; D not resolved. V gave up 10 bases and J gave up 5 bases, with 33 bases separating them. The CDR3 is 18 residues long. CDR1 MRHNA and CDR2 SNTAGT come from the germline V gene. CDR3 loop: CATHDLAFIRNSRNEQYF. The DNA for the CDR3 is TGTGCCACCCACGATCTCGCTTTCATTCGGAACAGCCGCAACGAGCAGTACTTC.

For the CDR3, the DNA is TGTGCCAGCAGCTTCGAGGGAGGCGGGGGCACAGATACGCAGTATTTT. Translated: CASSFEGGGGTDTQYF. The chain links TRBV5-6 to TRBJ2-3; TRBD2 is a possible D gene (6 bases). V was clipped by 2 bases and J by 1 base, with 14 bases between them. Looked up from germline, CDR1 is SGHDT and CDR2 is YYEEEE. This CDR3 region has 16 residues. Together with reference TRBV5-6 and TRBJ2-3, the CDR3 gives the full variable domain: DAGVTQSPTHLIKTRGQQVTLRCSPKSGHDTVSWYQQALGQGPQFIFQYYEEEERQRGNFPDRFSGHQFPNYSSELNVNALLLGDSALYLCASSFEGGGGTDTQYFGPGTRLTVL.

The CDR3 is CASSGTTGAIFSGYTF. The CDR3 DNA reads as TGTGCCAGCAGCGGGACGACAGGGGCAATTTTTTCTGGCTACACCTTC. The chain couples TRBV5-4 to TRBJ1-2, with 8 bases matching TRBD1. V lost 4 bases, J lost 7 bases, and 15 bases stayed unmatched. The CDR3 totals 16 residues. Germline CDR1 SGHNT, CDR2 YYREEE (reference sequence).

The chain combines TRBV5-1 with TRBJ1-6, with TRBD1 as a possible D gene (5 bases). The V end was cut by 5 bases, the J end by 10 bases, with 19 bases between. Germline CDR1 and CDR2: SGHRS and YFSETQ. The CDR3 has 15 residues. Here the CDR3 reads CASREPVGVNSPLHF. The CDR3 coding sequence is TGCGCCAGCAGGGAACCGGTAGGGGTCAACTCACCCCTCCACTTT.

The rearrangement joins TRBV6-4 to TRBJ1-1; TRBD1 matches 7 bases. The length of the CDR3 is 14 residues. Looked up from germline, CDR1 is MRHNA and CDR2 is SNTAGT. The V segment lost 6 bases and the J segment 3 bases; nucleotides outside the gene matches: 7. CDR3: CASRRDRVHTEAFF. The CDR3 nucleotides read TGTGCCAGCAGGAGAGACAGGGTGCACACTGAAGCTTTCTTT.

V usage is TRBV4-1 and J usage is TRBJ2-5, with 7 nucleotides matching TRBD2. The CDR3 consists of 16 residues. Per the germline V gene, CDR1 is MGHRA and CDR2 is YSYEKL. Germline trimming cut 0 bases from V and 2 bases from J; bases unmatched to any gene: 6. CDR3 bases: TGCGCCAGCAGCCAAGATCGAGGCGGGGGACAAGAGACCCAGTACTTC. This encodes CASSQDRGGGQETQYF.

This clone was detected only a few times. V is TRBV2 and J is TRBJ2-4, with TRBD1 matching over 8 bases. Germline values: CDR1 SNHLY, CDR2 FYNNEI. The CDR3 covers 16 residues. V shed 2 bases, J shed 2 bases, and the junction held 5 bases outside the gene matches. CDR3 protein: CASSESTGVPKNIQYF. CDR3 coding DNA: TGTGCCAGCAGTGAATCGACAGGGGTACCCAAAAACATTCAGTACTTC.

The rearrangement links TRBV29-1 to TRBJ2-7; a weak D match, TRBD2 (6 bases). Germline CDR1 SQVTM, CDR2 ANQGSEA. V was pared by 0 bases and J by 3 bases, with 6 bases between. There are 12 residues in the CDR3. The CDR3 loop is CSVEDSGYEQYF. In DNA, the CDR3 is TGCAGCGTTGAAGATAGCGGCTACGAGCAGTACTTC.